The clone carrying this TCR beta chain was observed a few times. Its antigen is not known. This specimen belongs to a study of identical twins' blood T cells. TCRdb redid the calling of the 5' RACE reads with MiXCR, one entry per CDR3 protein. The top ten clones hold roughly 5.5% of a sample with fewer than 450,000 distinct CDR3 sequences, about 28% of them seen once. General study findings and limits: Shared CDR3 clonotype counts between two donors mainly tracked the product of their cloneset sizes, twins included.

Trimming took 9 bases from V and 3 from J, leaving 9 bases between them. The CDR3 covers 11 residues. Germline-derived CDR1 and CDR2 are ENHRY and SYGVKD. The source is a woman aged 18 to 55 in good health. Sequenced material: PBMCs. This sequence joins TRBV10-3 and TRBJ2-7; maybe TRBD1 (5 bases). CDR3 nucleotide sequence: TGTGCCATTAGACAGAGCTACGAGCAGTACTTC. Its protein product is CAIRQSYEQYF.